The clone carrying this T cell receptor beta chain showed up just a few times. This sample is part of a study of blood T cell repertoires in COVID-19. About the research overall: The United States, Italy and Spain provided the acute and convalescent COVID-19 samples. Sample material is recorded as cDNA or gDNA derived from T cells, B-cell-depleted T cells, or PBMCs.

Clones were sequenced by immunoSEQ multiplex PCR, and TCRdb holds only the in-frame ones, with some missing. The profile covers some 70,000 clones, with 75% to 90% appearing a single time and 8% to 10% taken by the ten largest. This CDR3 comprises 14 residues. Per the germline V gene, CDR1 is SGHRS and CDR2 is YFSETQ. Trimming shortened V by 3 bases and J by 10 bases, and 14 bases separated the two germline ends. The sample consisted of peripheral blood. The genes are TRBV5-1 and TRBJ1-6; D perhaps matches TRBD1 (5 bases). This TCR came from a man in his forties or fifties with active COVID-19. CDR3 region: CASSYYGGVSPLHF. The CDR3 region has the DNA TGCGCCAGCAGCTATTACGGGGGAGTCTCACCCCTCCACTTT.